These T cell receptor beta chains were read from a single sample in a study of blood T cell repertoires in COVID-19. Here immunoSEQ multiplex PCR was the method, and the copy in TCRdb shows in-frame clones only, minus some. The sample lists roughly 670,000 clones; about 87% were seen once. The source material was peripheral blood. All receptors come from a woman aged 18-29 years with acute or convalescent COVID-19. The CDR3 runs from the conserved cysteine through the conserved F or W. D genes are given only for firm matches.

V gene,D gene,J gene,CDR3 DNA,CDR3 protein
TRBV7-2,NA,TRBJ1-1,TGTGCCAGCAGCTTTGGGAGAGGGAACACTGAAGCTTTCTTT,CASSFGRGNTEAFF
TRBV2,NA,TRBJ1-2,TGTGCCAGCAGTGAACTCAGGGCCCTATATGGCTACACCTTC,CASSELRALYGYTF
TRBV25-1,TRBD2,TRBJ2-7,TGTGCCAGCAGTGACGGGGGGGTAATCTACGAGCAGTACTTC,CASSDGGVIYEQYF
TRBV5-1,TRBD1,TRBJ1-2,TGCGCCAGCAGCCCCCTCACGACAGGGGGCTATGGCTACACCTTC,CASSPLTTGGYGYTF
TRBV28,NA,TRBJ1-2,TGTGCCAGCAGTTCTACCTCGGGGGGCTACACCTTC,CASSSTSGGYTF
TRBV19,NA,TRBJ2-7,TGTGCCAGTAGTCCCGGGACATTTTCCTACGAGCAGTACTTC,CASSPGTFSYEQYF
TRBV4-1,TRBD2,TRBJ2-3,TGCGCCAGCAGCCAAAAACGACTAGCGGGGGGGGATACGCAGTATTTT,CASSQKRLAGGDTQYF
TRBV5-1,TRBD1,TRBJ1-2,TGCGCCAGCAGCTTCGAGGGGGCGCGGGGCTACACCTTC,CASSFEGARGYTF
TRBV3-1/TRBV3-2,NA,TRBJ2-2,TGTGCCAGCAGCTCCCCATCTAGGAGGTTCACCGGGGAGCTGTTTTTT,CASSSPSRRFTGELFF
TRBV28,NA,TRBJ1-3,TGTGCCAGCAGTTTATCCCCGGACAGTAGGAACACCATATATTTT,CASSLSPDSRNTIYF
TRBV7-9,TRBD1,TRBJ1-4,TGTGCCAGCAGACCGACAGGGGGTCCTAATGAAAAACTGTTTTTT,CASRPTGGPNEKLFF